This T cell receptor (beta chain) derives from a study of shared clonotypes between healthy human individuals. Study observations and caveats: Naive subsets usually exceeded memory subsets in estimated richness.

CDR3 length: 11 amino acids. The V end lost 8 bases, the J end lost 6 bases, and 9 bases lay between the germline ends. The germline gives CDR1 MNHEY, CDR2 SMNVEV (reference sequence). All donors were healthy HIV-negative adults lacking recent acute infections or vaccinations. Caucasian adults living in Nashville, Tennessee, provided all samples. Here immunoSEQ multiplex PCR was the method, and the copy in TCRdb shows in-frame clones only, minus some. Of some 2,000,000 clones in the sample, 90% to 97% are singletons; the top ten hold 0.13%. Remarks on this clone: Antigen: not known. Within the sample, other DNA sequences also encode this same CDR3.

The receptor's source is a man between 18 and 29 years old in good health. Specimen: naive CD4+ T cells sorted from blood. Subset described: CD45RA+ positively selected. V and J are TRBV27 and TRBJ2-3; D is unclear. The CDR3 coding sequence is TGTGCCAGCGCCGTGGGGGATACGCAGTATTTT. Its protein product is CASAVGDTQYF.